Following are 29 T cell receptor beta chains from one sample sequenced in a study of spatial heterogeneity in lung cancer. TCRdb reprocessed the 5' RACE reads with MiXCR, giving one entry per CDR3 protein. Of about 39,000 distinct CDR3 sequences in the sample, approximately 3% were seen once. The time point was: sample taken at primary tumor resection. The sequencing here drew on normal lung tissue next to the tumor, taken at surgery. These receptors were obtained from a male donor with early-stage non-small cell lung cancer.

This clonotype was seen repeatedly, ten times or more. The V gene is TRBV9, the J gene TRBJ1-4; D not certain. Deletions cut 0 bases from V and 4 bases from J, with 13 bases between. Germline CDR1 is SGDLS and CDR2 is YYNGEE. This CDR3 spans 16 amino acids. In nucleotides, the CDR3 is TGTGCCAGCAGCGTAGGATTGCAATTATTTAATGAAAAACTGTTTTTT. Protein sequence: CASSVGLQLFNEKLFF.

This clonotype was counted ten times or more. The chain links TRBV6-2 or TRBV6-3 to TRBJ2-5; D not resolved. The V gene's germline CDR1 is MNHEY and CDR2 SVGEGT. V shed 6 bases and J shed 5 bases, with 10 bases lying between them. The CDR3 extends over 12 amino acids. CDR3 loop: CASSQKRETQYF. The CDR3 coding sequence is TGTGCCAGCAGCCAGAAACGTGAGACCCAGTACTTC.

This clonotype has a handful of counts. This chain connects TRBV6-5 to TRBJ2-7, with 8 bases fitting TRBD1. The J segment lost 6 bases and the V segment lost 7 bases, leaving 14 bases of the junction unmatched. CDR1 is MNHEY, CDR2 SVGAGI, per germline. This CDR3 is 15 amino acids long. The CDR3, as DNA: TGTGCCAGCACCAGTACTTGGGCAGGGGGCACCGAGCAGTACTTC. Amino acids: CASTSTWAGGTEQYF.

This clonotype was counted at least ten times. V and J are TRBV7-2 and TRBJ1-3; a possible D gene is TRBD1 (5 bases). Germline lookup yields CDR1 SGHTA and CDR2 FQGNSA. V lost 5 bases and J lost 4, with 18 bases in between. CDR3 size: 16 residues. This CDR3 is CASSQLPGQTGNTIYF. In DNA, the CDR3 is TGTGCCAGCAGCCAGCTTCCGGGGCAAACAGGAAACACCATATATTTT.

This clonotype was observed at least ten times. The chain uses TRBV29-1 and TRBJ1-5; D gene uncertain. CDR3 length: 12 amino acids. Looked up from germline, CDR1 is SQVTM and CDR2 is ANQGSEA. V was shortened by 4 bases and J by 9 bases, with 13 bases between the two germline ends. For the CDR3, the DNA is TGCAGCGTTGCTTCAGGATCGGGGCCCCAGCATTTT. Translated, it gives CSVASGSGPQHF.

This clonotype was counted many times. The rearrangement joins TRBV7-8 to TRBJ1-3; a possible D gene is TRBD1 (5 bases). The V end was cut by 5 bases, the J end by 0 bases, with 8 bases between. CDR1 and CDR2 (germline): SGHVS, FQNEAQ. The CDR3 totals 14 residues. The CDR3 protein is CASSEDNSGNTIYF. As DNA, the CDR3 is TGTGCCAGCAGCGAGGACAACTCTGGAAACACCATATATTTT.

This clonotype was seen many times. This chain joins TRBV7-2 and TRBJ1-6; D is unresolved. Trimming left V 3 bases short and J 10 bases short, with 7 bases between. The CDR3 is 12 amino acids. Germline V gene data show CDR1 as SGHTA and CDR2 as FQGNSA. Here the CDR3 reads CASSFPDSPLHF. As DNA, the CDR3 is TGTGCCAGCAGCTTTCCAGACTCACCCCTCCACTTT.

The CDR3 DNA follows: TGCAGTGCGGAGGGGCTAGCGGGGACAGATACGCAGTATTTT. It codes for CSAEGLAGTDTQYF. The chain links TRBV20-1 to TRBJ2-3; 9 nucleotides align to TRBD2. The CDR3 runs to 14 residues. Germline CDR1 and CDR2: DFQATT and SNEGSKA (reference sequence). J lost 3 bases, V lost 6 bases, and 7 bases had no gene match.

This clonotype was recorded at least ten times. The chain combines TRBV20-1 with TRBJ2-2; D might be TRBD2 (7 bases). This CDR3 comprises 14 residues. Trimming took off 1 base at V and 2 bases at J, with 8 bases between the two ends. The germline V gene has CDR1 DFQATT and CDR2 SNEGSKA (reference sequence). The CDR3 loop is CSARAGGNTGELFF. In nucleotides, the CDR3 is TGCAGTGCTAGAGCGGGGGGCAACACCGGGGAGCTGTTTTTT.

Judged by abundance, this clonotype is medium-sized (0.01 to 0.1%). The rearrangement joins TRBV27 to TRBJ1-1; D not resolved. Trimming shortened V by 6 bases and J by 7 bases, and 21 bases separated the two germline ends. The CDR3 is made up of 15 amino acids. Germline V CDR1 and CDR2: MNHEY, SMNVEV (reference sequence). The CDR3 DNA reads TGTGCCAGCAGGGTGAATTGGCAGTCCATCCATGAAGCTTTCTTT. Translation gives CASRVNWQSIHEAFF.

Ten or more counts support this clonotype. V gene TRBV7-2 combines with J gene TRBJ1-1, with D possibly being TRBD1 (6 bases). This CDR3 comprises 13 residues. Trimming removed 9 bases from V and 1 base from J, with 12 bases in between. The V gene's germline CDR1 is SGHTA and CDR2 FQGNSA. The DNA of the CDR3 is TGTGCCAGTTCGACAGGCTCGAACACTGAAGCTTTCTTT. Its protein is CASSTGSNTEAFF.

In this sample, this clonotype turned up a few times. This chain connects TRBV20-1 to TRBJ2-1, with 9 positions matching TRBD2. Trimming at V came to 0 bases and at J to 8 bases, leaving 8 bases not matched to a gene. Germline-derived CDR1 and CDR2 are DFQATT and SNEGSKA (reference sequence). The CDR3 covers 15 residues. CDR3 coding DNA: TGCAGTGCTAGAGATGGTGCTAGCGGGACACATGAGCAGTTCTTC. Its protein product is CSARDGASGTHEQFF.

Worth noting for this clonotype: One end of the junction does not line up with germline, which may come from a read error. This chain uses TRBV6-1 with TRBJ2-1; D is perhaps TRBD1 or TRBD2 (5 bases each). This CDR3 spans 13 amino acids. Germline-derived CDR1 and CDR2 are MNHNS and SASEGT. The CDR3 loop reads CASSPNRGQAVLF. As DNA, the CDR3 is TGTGCCAGCAGCCCAAATCGGGGCCAGGCCGTACTCTTC.

This clonotype was seen many times. V gene TRBV11-2 combines with J gene TRBJ2-2, with 7 bases aligning to TRBD2. V shed 1 base and J 7 bases; nucleotides not matched to a gene: 6. Looked up from germline, CDR1 is SGHAT and CDR2 is FQNNGV. This CDR3 comprises 15 residues. CDR3 residues: CASSLVGGPGGELFF. Here the CDR3 DNA reads TGTGCCAGCAGCTTAGTGGGAGGGCCTGGCGGGGAGCTGTTTTTT.

Comments on this clonotype: Because the CDR3 is missing its conserved closing phenylalanine or tryptophan, this is likely a read error. DNA for the CDR3: TGTGCCAGCAGGTCGACTAGCTCACATGAGCAGTTCTAC. This sequence encodes CASRSTSSHEQFY. The chain employs TRBV6-6 and TRBJ2-1; 7 bases line up with TRBD2. The CDR3 consists of 13 residues. V lost 6 bases and J lost 8; bases outside the gene matches: 7. The germline gives CDR1 MNHNY, CDR2 SVGAGI (reference sequence).

This clonotype was seen many times. This chain connects TRBV11-2 to TRBJ2-1; D not resolved. With 0 bases removed from V and 7 bases from J, the gap between germline ends came to 4 bases. The CDR3 length is 12 residues. Germline lookup yields CDR1 SGHAT and CDR2 FQNNGV. In DNA, the CDR3 is TGTGCCAGCAGCTTAGAGACTAATGAGCAGTTCTTC. Translated: CASSLETNEQFF.

This clonotype was recorded a few times. The gene calls are TRBV12-3 or TRBV12-4 and TRBJ1-1; D is unresolved. CDR3 length equals 13 residues. V lost 7 bases, J lost 7 bases, and 16 bases lay in between. The CDR3 region is CASTRTAAVEAFF. For the CDR3, the DNA is TGTGCCAGCACTCGAACCGCGGCGGTTGAAGCTTTCTTT.

This clonotype was observed a few times. Germline and junction disagree at one end, which may indicate a read error. The CDR3 region is CSAQTSGRAQQTQYF. The CDR3 DNA reads as TGCAGTGCTCAGACTAGCGGGAGGGCCCAACAGACCCAGTACTTC. J is TRBJ2-5 and V is TRBV20-1; 14 bases are shared with TRBD2. CDR3 size: 15 residues. The germline CDR1 and CDR2 sequences are DFQATT and SNEGSKA (reference sequence).

This clonotype was detected ten times or more. This sequence joins TRBV21-1 and TRBJ1-5; TRBD1 is taken as the D call from the table, unchecked against the DNA. TRBV21-1 is termed a pseudogene. CDR3 length equals 14 residues. The CDR3 DNA reads as TGTGCCAGCGCCTCAGGGGGCGGCAATCAGCCCCAGCATTTT. It is translated as CASASGGGNQPQHF.

In its sample, this clonotype was seen many times. V is TRBV20-1 and J is TRBJ2-2; a weak D match, TRBD2 (5 bases). Germline loops: CDR1 DFQATT, CDR2 SNEGSKA (reference sequence). V was shortened by 5 bases and J by 4 bases, with 14 bases between the two germline ends. The CDR3 length is 14 residues. This chain's CDR3 is CSALGAWGTGELFF. CDR3 nucleotide sequence: TGCAGTGCTCTGGGAGCGTGGGGCACCGGGGAGCTGTTTTTT.

In its sample, this clonotype was seen many times. V is TRBV7-2 and J is TRBJ2-3, with TRBD2 matching 16 bases. CDR3 length: 17 amino acids. The V gene end was trimmed by 5 bases and the J gene end by 6 bases; junction bases not matched to a gene: 8. The V gene's germline CDR1 is SGHTA and CDR2 FQGNSA. In nucleotides, the CDR3 is TGTGCCAGCAGCCAGGGACTAGCGGGAGGGACAGGGGATACGCAGTATTTT. Encoded protein: CASSQGLAGGTGDTQYF.

This clonotype was counted many times. The rearrangement joins TRBV7-2 to TRBJ2-2; 8 bases map to TRBD1. The CDR3 has 15 residues. V lost 7 bases, J lost 6 bases, and 10 bases stayed unmatched. Looked up from germline, CDR1 is SGHTA and CDR2 is FQGNSA. CDR3 nucleotides: TGTGCCAGCACCCGTCCCGGGACAGGTCCCGGGGAGCTGTTTTTT. The encoded protein is CASTRPGTGPGELFF.

This clonotype was counted at least ten times. The V and J genes are TRBV12-3 or TRBV12-4 and TRBJ2-1, with 13 bases aligning to TRBD2. V was clipped by 4 bases and J by 9 bases; unmatched bases: 12. The CDR3 totals 17 residues. The CDR3 spells CASSSLTPGLAGFEQFF. CDR3 nucleotides: TGTGCCAGCAGTTCACTAACGCCGGGACTAGCGGGATTTGAGCAGTTCTTC.

Ten or more counts support this clonotype. The V and J genes are TRBV3-1 and TRBJ2-5; D is perhaps TRBD2 (7 bases). The germline CDR1 and CDR2 sequences are LGHDT and YNNKEL (reference sequence). The CDR3 contains 16 residues. V lost 11 bases and J 0 bases, leaving 22 bases between the germline ends. The CDR3 DNA reads TGTGCCGGCGGGGGTACGGAGGGACACTACCAAGAGACCCAGTACTTC. Its translation is CAGGGTEGHYQETQYF.

This clonotype showed up many times. The V call is TRBV30, the J call TRBJ2-3; no firm D call. The V gene's germline CDR1 is GTSNPN and CDR2 SVGIG (reference sequence). The ends were cut back, 0 bases at V and 5 bases at J, with 9 bases in the middle. This CDR3 spans 13 amino acids. The CDR3 sequence: CAWSVEVRDTQYF. CDR3 coding DNA: TGTGCCTGGAGTGTAGAAGTTCGAGATACGCAGTATTTT.

This clonotype was seen at least ten times. J is TRBJ2-5 and V is TRBV18, with unresolved D. This CDR3 contains 13 residues. Germline assignment: CDR1 KGHSH and CDR2 LQKENI. With 2 bases removed from V and 5 bases from J, the gap between germline ends came to 9 bases. The CDR3 nucleotides read TGTGCCAGCTCACCAGGTGAAAGGGAGACCCAGTACTTC. Residues: CASSPGERETQYF.

At least ten counts were recorded for this clonotype. DNA for the CDR3: TGTGCCAGCAGTCCCCGAGCCCCCTCCACTAACTATGGCTACACCTTC. Translation gives CASSPRAPSTNYGYTF. The gene calls are TRBV6-6 and TRBJ1-2; the D is unclear. This CDR3 region has 16 residues. Trimming cost V 5 bases and J 0 bases, with 16 bases left between them. Germline-derived CDR1 and CDR2 are MNHNY and SVGAGI (reference sequence).

This clonotype has a count of ten or more. J is TRBJ1-2 and V is TRBV5-5; D call uncertain. There are 15 residues in the CDR3. Germline V gives CDR1 SGHKS, CDR2 YYEKEE (reference sequence). V gave up 7 bases and J gave up 7 bases, with 23 bases separating them. DNA of the CDR3: TGTGCCAGCGCCCCATCCATGGGCAGGACTGGTGGCTACACCTTC. Amino acids: CASAPSMGRTGGYTF.

This clonotype has a count of ten or more. The chain recombines TRBV15 with TRBJ2-7; D uncertain. With 3 bases removed from V and 1 base from J, the gap between germline ends came to 7 bases. The CDR3 runs to 13 residues. The germline V gene encodes CDR1 LNHNV and CDR2 YYDKDF (reference sequence). In nucleotides, the CDR3 is TGTGCCACCAGCAGTGGAGATTCCTACGAGCAGTACTTC. It yields the protein CATSSGDSYEQYF. Full variable domain (outside the CDR3, taken from reference TRBV15 and TRBJ2-7): DAMVIQNPRYQVTQFGKPVTLSCSQTLNHNVMYWYQQKSSQAPKLLFHYYDKDFNNEADTPDNFQSRRPNTSFCFLDIRSPGLGDTAMYLCATSSGDSYEQYFGPGTRLTVT.